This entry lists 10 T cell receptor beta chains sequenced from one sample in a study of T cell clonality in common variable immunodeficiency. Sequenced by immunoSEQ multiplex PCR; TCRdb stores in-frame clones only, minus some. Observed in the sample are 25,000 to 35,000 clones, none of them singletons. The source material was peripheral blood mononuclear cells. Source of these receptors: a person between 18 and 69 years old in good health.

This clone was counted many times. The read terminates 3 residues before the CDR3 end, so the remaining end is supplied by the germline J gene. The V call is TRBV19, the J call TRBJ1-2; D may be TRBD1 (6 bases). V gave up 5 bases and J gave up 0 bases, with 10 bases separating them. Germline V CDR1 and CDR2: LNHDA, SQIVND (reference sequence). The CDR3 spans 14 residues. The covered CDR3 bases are TGTGCCAGTAGTGAACAGGGCTCTAACTATGGC. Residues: CASSEQGSNYG. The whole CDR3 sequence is CASSEQGSNYGYTF.

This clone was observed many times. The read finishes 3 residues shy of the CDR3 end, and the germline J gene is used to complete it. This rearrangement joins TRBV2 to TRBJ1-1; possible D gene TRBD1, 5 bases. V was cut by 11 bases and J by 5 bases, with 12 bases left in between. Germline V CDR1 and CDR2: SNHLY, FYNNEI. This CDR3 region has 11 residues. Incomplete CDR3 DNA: TGTGCCTCTACCCGGGGGACTGAA. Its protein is CASTRGTE. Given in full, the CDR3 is CASTRGTEAFF.

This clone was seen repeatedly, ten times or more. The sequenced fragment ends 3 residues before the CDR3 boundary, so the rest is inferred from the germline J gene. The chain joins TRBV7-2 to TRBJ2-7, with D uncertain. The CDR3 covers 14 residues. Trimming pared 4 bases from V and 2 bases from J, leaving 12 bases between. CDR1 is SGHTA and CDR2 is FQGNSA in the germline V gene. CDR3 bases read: TGTGCCAGCAGCTCCTGGGCCGCTACCTACGAG. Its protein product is CASSSWAATYE. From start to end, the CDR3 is CASSSWAATYEQYF. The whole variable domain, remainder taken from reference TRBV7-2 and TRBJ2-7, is GAGVSQSPSNKVTEKGKDVELRCDPISGHTALYWYRQSLGQGLEFLIYFQGNSAPDKSGLPSDRFSAERTGGSVSTLTIQRTQQEDSAVYLCASSSWAATYEQYFGPGTRLTVT.

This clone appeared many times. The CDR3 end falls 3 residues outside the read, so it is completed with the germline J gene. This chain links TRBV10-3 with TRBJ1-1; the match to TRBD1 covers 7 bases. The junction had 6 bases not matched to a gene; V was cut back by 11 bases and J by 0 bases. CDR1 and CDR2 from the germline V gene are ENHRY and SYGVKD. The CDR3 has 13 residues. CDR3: CACRGQLNTEAFF. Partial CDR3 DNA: TGTGCCTGCCGGGGACAGTTGAACACTGAA.

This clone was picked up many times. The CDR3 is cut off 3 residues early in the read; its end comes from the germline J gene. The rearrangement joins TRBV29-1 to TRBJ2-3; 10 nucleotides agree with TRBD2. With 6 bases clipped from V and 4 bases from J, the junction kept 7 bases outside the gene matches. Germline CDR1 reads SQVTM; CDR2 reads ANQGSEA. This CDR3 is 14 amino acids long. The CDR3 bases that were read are TGCAGCGTGAGAGCGGGAGGGAGGGCAGATACG. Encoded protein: CSVRAGGRADT. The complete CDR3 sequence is CSVRAGGRADTQYF.

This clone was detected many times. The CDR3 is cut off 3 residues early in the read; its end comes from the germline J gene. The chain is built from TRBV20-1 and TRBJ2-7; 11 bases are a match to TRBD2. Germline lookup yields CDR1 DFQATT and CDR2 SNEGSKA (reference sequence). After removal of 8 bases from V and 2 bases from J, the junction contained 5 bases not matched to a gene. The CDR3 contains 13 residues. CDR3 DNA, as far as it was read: TGCAGTACTGGACTAGCGGGTCCCTACGAG. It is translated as CSTGLAGPYE. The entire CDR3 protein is CSTGLAGPYEQYF.

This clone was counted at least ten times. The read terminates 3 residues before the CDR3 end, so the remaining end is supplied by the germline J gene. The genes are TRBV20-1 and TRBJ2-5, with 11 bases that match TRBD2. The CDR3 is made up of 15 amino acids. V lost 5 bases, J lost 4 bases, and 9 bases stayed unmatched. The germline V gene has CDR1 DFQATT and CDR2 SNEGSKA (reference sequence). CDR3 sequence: CSALSLAGAGETQYF. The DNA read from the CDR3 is TGCAGTGCTCTATCACTAGCGGGAGCCGGAGAGACC.

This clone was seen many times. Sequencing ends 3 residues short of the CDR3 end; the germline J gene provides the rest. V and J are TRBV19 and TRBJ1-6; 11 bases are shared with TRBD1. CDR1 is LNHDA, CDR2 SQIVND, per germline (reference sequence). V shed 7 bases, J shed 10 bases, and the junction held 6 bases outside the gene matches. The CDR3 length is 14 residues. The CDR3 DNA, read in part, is TGTGCCAGTATGATTGGACAGGGGGCCTCACCC. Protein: CASMIGQGASP. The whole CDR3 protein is CASMIGQGASPLHF.

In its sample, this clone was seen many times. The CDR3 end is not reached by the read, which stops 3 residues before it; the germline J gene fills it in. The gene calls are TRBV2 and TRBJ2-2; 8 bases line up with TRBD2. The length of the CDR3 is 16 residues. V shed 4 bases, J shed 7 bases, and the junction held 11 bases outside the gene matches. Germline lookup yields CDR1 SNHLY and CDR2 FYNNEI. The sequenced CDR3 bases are TGTGCCAGCAGTGCCTGGTATAGCGGGATAGGCGGGGAG. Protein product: CASSAWYSGIGGE. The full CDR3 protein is CASSAWYSGIGGELFF.

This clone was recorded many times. The CDR3 reads CSAGPLGATGLGSPLHF. The CDR3 bases that were read are TGCAGCGCTGGGCCTCTAGGGGCTACAGGGCTAGGCTCACCC. This chain connects TRBV29-1 to TRBJ1-6; possibly TRBD1 for D (6 bases). The read ends 3 residues before the CDR3 terminus; that terminus is restored from the germline J gene. The CDR3 has 17 amino acids. From germline, CDR1 is SQVTM and CDR2 ANQGSEA. V was clipped by 7 bases and J by 10 bases, with 29 bases between them.